The present TCR beta chain was sequenced within a study of cytomegalovirus exposure and HLA in healthy donors. V dropped 2 bases and J dropped 7 bases, with 13 bases sitting between them. Germline V gene lookup returns CDR1 SGDLS and CDR2 YYNGEE. The CDR3 sequence is 14 residues long. This clone was recorded a few times. Its antigen remains unknown. Both 60 Vbeta primers and 13 Jbeta primers went into the PCR. Sequencing used immunoSEQ multiplex PCR; TCRdb keeps in-frame clones, though not all of them. The data contain approximately 200,000 clones, 70% to 85% of them singletons. Broader study findings: TCR beta sequences reportedly predicted the HLA-A and HLA-B alleles of most subjects accurately. Prior analysis indicated that the majority of TCR beta V segments exhibited productivity approximately 87% or approximately 30% of the time. Cytomegalovirus-associated status was assigned to approximately 160 TCR beta chains. Most TCR sequences proved rare, with some public TCRs found in many donors.

This clonotype was sampled from a girl aged 2 to 10 in good health and CMV-seronegative. The chain has TRBV9 and TRBJ2-1; the D gene is possibly TRBD2 (6 bases). The sample consisted of PBMCs. The CDR3 protein is CASSVRRDRNEQFF. CDR3 coding DNA: TGTGCCAGCAGCGTCCGGCGGGACCGGAATGAGCAGTTCTTC.